The present T cell receptor beta chain was sequenced within a study of blood T cell repertoires in COVID-19. Sequencing was performed with immunoSEQ multiplex PCR; in TCRdb, only in-frame clones are kept and a portion is missing. This sample carries about 190,000 clones, about 81% of them seen once, and the ten largest clones take roughly 12%. This clone was detected only a few times. The germline V gene has CDR1 MNHEY and CDR2 SVGEGT. Trimming cost V 2 bases and J 6 bases, with 5 bases left between them. This CDR3 contains 11 residues. The sequence derives from a woman of 80 years or more with COVID-19, enrolled during active disease. Sequencing was performed on peripheral blood. V and J are TRBV6-2 or TRBV6-3 and TRBJ2-7; D is uncertain. For the CDR3, the DNA is TGTGCCAGCAGTTACCGCAGCGAGCAGTACTTC. This gives the protein CASSYRSEQYF.